This T cell receptor (beta chain) originates from a study of cytomegalovirus exposure and HLA in healthy donors. Both 60 Vbeta primers and 13 Jbeta primers went into the PCR. Sequenced by immunoSEQ multiplex PCR; TCRdb stores in-frame clones only, minus some. The sample contains 82,000 or so clones, around 10% of which appear only once. V was shortened by 6 bases and J by 0 bases, with 13 bases between the two germline ends. CDR1 and CDR2 from the germline V gene are SNHLY and FYNNEI. This CDR3 has 15 residues. This clone was seen ten or more times. Its antigen is not known. Study-wide results and caveats: An apparent linkage of common viral pathogens to several of the most significant clusters emerged in a later analysis. The listing of 150 or so TCR beta chains classed them as cytomegalovirus-associated.

The sequence was obtained from a man aged 55 to 70 in good health and CMV-seropositive. The chain links TRBV2 to TRBJ2-3; possibly TRBD2 for D (7 bases). Sequenced: PBMCs. CDR3 loop: CASSGGQGSTDTQYF. DNA for the CDR3: TGTGCCAGCAGCGGGGGGCAGGGTAGCACAGATACGCAGTATTTT.